Below are 32 T cell receptor beta chains sequenced from a single sample in a study of T-cell reconstitution after alpha-beta-depleted transplantation in children. Preparation of the TCRbeta library used unique molecular identifiers. TCRdb passed the PCR reads through MiXCR, listing each CDR3 protein once. This table has about 900,000 distinct CDR3 sequences, roughly 29% appearing once. The starting material was PBMCs, mostly from graft donor cells, obtained 360 days after TCRalphabeta/CD19-depleted stem cell transplant. Receptors were obtained from a boy under three years old who had a stem cell transplant for SCID, so the T cells may come from the graft donor.

The chain carries TRBV5-1 and TRBJ2-5; D is perhaps TRBD1 (6 bases). Germline CDR1 and CDR2: SGHRS and YFSETQ. The CDR3 covers 14 residues. The V end was cut by 4 bases, the J end by 5 bases, with 15 bases between. DNA of the CDR3: TGCGCCAGCAGCGCGCAGGGGATCGGGGAGACCCAGTACTTC. Protein: CASSAQGIGETQYF.

This clonotype was seen a handful of times. The CDR3 spells CSASALEREGDTQYF. The CDR3 DNA follows: TGCAGTGCTAGTGCCTTAGAGAGGGAGGGAGATACGCAGTATTTT. The chain has TRBV20-1 and TRBJ2-3; the match to TRBD2 covers 7 bases. This CDR3 is 15 amino acids long. Germline CDR1 and CDR2: DFQATT and SNEGSKA (reference sequence). The J segment lost 5 bases and the V segment lost 3 bases, leaving 11 bases of the junction unmatched.

V usage is TRBV5-6 and J usage is TRBJ2-7; 8 positions match TRBD1. V trimming: 1 base; J trimming: 3 bases; junction bases outside the gene matches: 6. This CDR3 is built from 15 residues. Germline V gives CDR1 SGHDT, CDR2 YYEEEE. The CDR3 DNA sequence: TGTGCCAGCAGCTTGCTGGACAGGGACAACTACGAGCAGTACTTC. It translates to CASSLLDRDNYEQYF.

Only a few counts were recorded for this clonotype. The V call is TRBV27, the J call TRBJ2-7, with 7 bases matching TRBD2. The ends lost 0 bases at V and 7 bases at J; junction bases unmatched: 12. The CDR3 consists of 16 residues. The germline gives CDR1 MNHEY, CDR2 SMNVEV (reference sequence). CDR3 residues: CASSLSEAGPLWEQYF. The CDR3 bases are TGTGCCAGCAGTTTATCAGAAGCGGGGCCCCTTTGGGAGCAGTACTTC.

The rearrangement uses TRBV29-1 and TRBJ2-2, with D uncertain. This CDR3 region has 12 residues. Germline CDR1 is SQVTM and CDR2 is ANQGSEA. Trimming stripped 7 bases from V and 7 bases from J, with 13 bases between. Here the CDR3 DNA reads TGCAGCGCCGGTCAGGCCGGCGGGGAGCTGTTTTTT. Encoded protein: CSAGQAGGELFF.

V gene TRBV6-1 combines with J gene TRBJ1-5, with a tentative D call TRBD1 (6 bases). The germline V and J ends were trimmed by 4 bases and 9 bases, with 19 bases remaining between them. The CDR3 is made up of 15 amino acids. The germline V gene has CDR1 MNHNS and CDR2 SASEGT. The CDR3 sequence is CASSAGDTASSPQHF. Here the CDR3 DNA reads TGTGCCAGCAGTGCCGGGGACACCGCCTCCTCGCCCCAGCATTTT.

The chain has TRBV5-4 and TRBJ2-4; D possibly uses TRBD1 or TRBD2 (5 bases each). Trimming shortened V by 2 bases and J by 9 bases, and 15 bases separated the two germline ends. The V gene's germline CDR1 is SGHNT and CDR2 YYREEE (reference sequence). The CDR3 is 14 residues long. The CDR3 DNA is TGTGCCAGCAGCTTTGGGACCTTTCGAAGCATTCAGTACTTC. This gives the protein CASSFGTFRSIQYF.

A few counts support this clonotype. The CDR3 region has the DNA TGTGCCAGCAGTTTTCGCCACGAGCAGTACTTC. This codes for CASSFRHEQYF. This chain connects TRBV27 to TRBJ2-7; D remains ambiguous. This CDR3 has 11 residues. Trimming removed 3 bases at V and 5 bases at J, with 5 bases between. Germline CDR1 MNHEY, CDR2 SMNVEV (reference sequence).

V gene TRBV30 combines with J gene TRBJ2-3; 8 nucleotides agree with TRBD2. Germline CDR1 and CDR2: GTSNPN and SVGIG (reference sequence). J lost 6 bases, V lost 5 bases, and 13 bases had no gene match. The length of the CDR3 is 15 residues. The CDR3 coding sequence is TGTGCCTGGGGCGGGGGGATTATGAAGAAGGATACGCAGTATTTT. It translates to CAWGGGIMKKDTQYF.

This clonotype was seen many times. The genes are TRBV9 and TRBJ2-1; 9 nucleotides match TRBD1. Trimming took 4 bases from V and 2 from J; bases not matched to a gene: 7. Germline CDR1 reads SGDLS; CDR2 reads YYNGEE. CDR3 size: 16 residues. CDR3 sequence: CASSLTGTGTYNEQFF. The DNA of the CDR3 is TGTGCCAGCAGCCTAACCGGGACAGGGACCTACAATGAGCAGTTCTTC.

This rearrangement joins TRBV12-3 or TRBV12-4 to TRBJ1-1; D gene ambiguous. CDR3 length: 13 residues. With 7 bases removed from V and 0 bases from J, the gap between germline ends came to 9 bases. CDR3 loop: CASTLPMNTEAFF. CDR3 nucleotides: TGTGCCAGCACCCTACCTATGAACACTGAAGCTTTCTTT.

The chain recombines TRBV9 with TRBJ2-1; 8 bases are shared with TRBD2. Losses at the gene ends were 0 bases for V and 2 bases for J; bases not matched to a gene: 1. This CDR3 comprises 15 residues. Germline-derived CDR1 and CDR2 are SGDLS and YYNGEE. CDR3 loop: CASSVERGPYNEQFF. The CDR3 nucleotides read TGTGCCAGCAGCGTAGAGCGGGGGCCCTACAATGAGCAGTTCTTC.

This chain uses TRBV11-2 with TRBJ2-7; unclear D gene. The ends were cut back, 0 bases at V and 2 bases at J, with 11 bases in the middle. CDR1 and CDR2 from the germline V gene are SGHAT and FQNNGV. The CDR3 covers 15 residues. This chain's CDR3 is CASSLDPWATYEQYF. The CDR3 nucleotides are TGTGCCAGCAGCTTAGATCCGTGGGCTACCTACGAGCAGTACTTC.

The rearrangement uses TRBV12-3 or TRBV12-4 and TRBJ2-7; D remains unclear. The CDR3 has 14 amino acids. Trimming stripped 3 bases from V and 7 bases from J, with 16 bases between. CDR3 in DNA: TGTGCCAGCAGTTTCGGAACATCATTAGGGGAGCAGTACTTC. Translation: CASSFGTSLGEQYF.

The chain is built from TRBV15 and TRBJ2-7; D is perhaps TRBD1 (6 bases). Germline CDR1 reads LNHNV; CDR2 reads YYDKDF (reference sequence). Between the trimmed V and J ends, which lost 4 bases and 1 base, there was a span of 8 bases. This CDR3 spans 13 amino acids. The chain's CDR3 is CATSNRVSYEQYF. CDR3 nucleotide sequence: TGTGCCACCAGCAACAGGGTTTCCTACGAGCAGTACTTC.

This clonotype was observed a single time. CDR3 DNA: TGTGCCAGCAGTTTACCGGGGCCAGTTTCGGGCTATGAGCAGTTCTTC. It encodes CASSLPGPVSGYEQFF. The genes are TRBV28 and TRBJ2-1; D might be TRBD1 or TRBD2, each matching 5 bases. Germline V CDR1 and CDR2: MDHEN, SYDVKM. The CDR3 runs to 16 residues. Trimming removed 2 bases from V and 8 bases from J, with 19 bases in between.

V gene TRBV29-1 combines with J gene TRBJ2-1; tentatively, D is TRBD1 (7 bases). Trimming shortened V by 6 bases and J by 4 bases, and 25 bases separated the two germline ends. The CDR3 consists of 17 residues. CDR1 is SQVTM, CDR2 ANQGSEA, per germline. CDR3 in amino acids: CSVQGLTLARIYNEQFF. CDR3 DNA: TGCAGCGTACAGGGGTTAACCCTAGCGAGAATATACAATGAGCAGTTCTTC.

V gene TRBV20-1 combines with J gene TRBJ1-1, with D hard to call. CDR3 length: 13 residues. The germline V gene encodes CDR1 DFQATT and CDR2 SNEGSKA (reference sequence). V was shortened by 6 bases and J by 1 base, with 12 bases between the two germline ends. The CDR3 spells CSALDWPNTEAFF. CDR3 coding DNA: TGCAGTGCCCTCGACTGGCCGAACACTGAAGCTTTCTTT.

The V gene is TRBV20-1, the J gene TRBJ2-7; D not certain. Germline V gene lookup returns CDR1 DFQATT and CDR2 SNEGSKA (reference sequence). Trimming took off 0 bases at V and 2 bases at J, with 14 bases between the two ends. The CDR3 covers 15 residues. The DNA of the CDR3 is TGCAGTGCTAGAGATCCGTCAGAAGGACCCTACGAGCAGTACTTC. As protein: CSARDPSEGPYEQYF.

The chain joins TRBV12-3 or TRBV12-4 to TRBJ2-7; D possibly corresponds to TRBD1 (5 bases). V was pared by 5 bases and J by 6 bases, with 11 bases between. CDR3 size: 12 residues. The CDR3 DNA sequence: TGTGCCAGCAGTCTCAGGGTTGGCGAGCAGTACTTC. Amino acids: CASSLRVGEQYF.

The chain is built from TRBV9 and TRBJ2-1; 8 nucleotides align to TRBD2. The CDR3 covers 15 residues. The J segment lost 2 bases and the V segment lost 0 bases, leaving 1 base of the junction unmatched. Germline loops: CDR1 SGDLS, CDR2 YYNGEE. CDR3 loop: CASSVEAGAYNEQFF. In DNA form, the CDR3 reads TGTGCCAGCAGCGTAGAAGCGGGGGCCTACAATGAGCAGTTCTTC.

This clonotype has more than one count but fewer than ten. The V call is TRBV7-6, the J call TRBJ2-1, with D possibly TRBD2 on 6 matching bases. The V end was cut by 2 bases, the J end by 7 bases, with 15 bases between. This CDR3 spans 15 amino acids. In germline, CDR1 is SGHVS, CDR2 FNYEAQ. The DNA of the CDR3 is TGTGCCAGCAGCTTAAATGGGGGGTTGAGGAATGAGCAGTTCTTC. Amino acid sequence: CASSLNGGLRNEQFF.

This clonotype was found a few times. This sequence joins TRBV10-3 and TRBJ2-3; 10 bases agree with TRBD2. The CDR3 is 14 amino acids. Germline-derived CDR1 and CDR2 are ENHRY and SYGVKD. The trim removed 2 bases at V and 5 bases at J, leaving 1 base unmatched. The CDR3 DNA is TGTGCCATCAGTGAGGTAGCGGGGGGAGATACGCAGTATTTT. It is translated as CAISEVAGGDTQYF.

In this sample, this clonotype turned up a few times. The chain couples TRBV7-2 to TRBJ1-2; TRBD1 aligns across 12 bases. Germline CDR1 and CDR2: SGHTA and FQGNSA. CDR3 length: 16 residues. J gave up 9 bases and V 6 bases, and 14 bases lay outside the gene matches. This chain's CDR3 is CASSGAGTGGSRRYTF. CDR3 coding DNA: TGTGCCAGCAGTGGAGCAGGGACAGGGGGCAGTAGGCGCTACACCTTC.

This clonotype was counted between two and nine times. The chain has TRBV6-1 and TRBJ2-3; 7 bases are shared with TRBD2. Trimming removed 6 bases from V and 0 bases from J; junction bases left unmatched: 9. Germline assignment: CDR1 MNHNS and CDR2 SASEGT. The CDR3 runs to 16 residues. The CDR3 nucleotides read TGTGCCAGCAGCCGTCTGGCGGGGGTTAGCACAGATACGCAGTATTTT. It specifies CASSRLAGVSTDTQYF.

This clonotype showed up just a few times. The rearrangement uses TRBV20-1 and TRBJ2-7; 8 bases agree with TRBD1. V lost 4 bases and J lost 2; bases outside the gene matches: 4. The CDR3 is 13 residues long. The germline V gene has CDR1 DFQATT and CDR2 SNEGSKA (reference sequence). Written as DNA, the CDR3 is TGCAGTGCTAACAGGGGGATAACCTACGAGCAGTACTTC. The encoded protein is CSANRGITYEQYF.

The chain links TRBV6-5 to TRBJ2-2; a possible D gene is TRBD1 (6 bases). This CDR3 contains 16 residues. V was cut by 2 bases and J by 6 bases, with 16 bases left in between. In germline, CDR1 is MNHEY, CDR2 SVGAGI. The CDR3, as DNA: TGTGCCAGCAGTTACGTATCCCCACAGGGAGCCGGGGAGCTGTTTTTT. This translates into CASSYVSPQGAGELFF.

There are a few counts of this clonotype. The CDR3 region is CASSLPDRGGGQPQHF. DNA for the CDR3: TGTGCCAGCAGCCTCCCGGACAGGGGTGGTGGTCAGCCCCAGCATTTT. The V and J genes are TRBV28 and TRBJ1-5; 9 bases are shared with TRBD1. Per germline, CDR1 MDHEN and CDR2 SYDVKM. V was pared by 6 bases and J by 6 bases, with 12 bases of the junction left unmatched. This CDR3 comprises 16 residues.

This clonotype has only a few counts. The rearrangement joins TRBV19 to TRBJ1-1; D uncertain. V shed 2 bases and J shed 1 base, with 11 bases lying between them. Germline V gives CDR1 LNHDA, CDR2 SQIVND (reference sequence). The CDR3 totals 15 residues. The CDR3 region has the DNA TGTGCCAGTAGTATAAGGAGCGGGTCGAACACTGAAGCTTTCTTT. Translating gives CASSIRSGSNTEAFF.

There are a few counts of this clonotype. The V and J genes are TRBV5-1 and TRBJ2-3; 7 nucleotides line up with TRBD2. After removal of 4 bases from V and 0 bases from J, the junction contained 8 bases not matched to a gene. CDR3 size: 16 residues. Germline CDR1 and CDR2: SGHRS and YFSETQ. CDR3 sequence (DNA): TGCGCCAGCAGCCGGGAGGCGGGGGTGAGCACAGATACGCAGTATTTT. This gives the protein CASSREAGVSTDTQYF.

This clonotype was picked up a small number of times. V usage is TRBV20-1 and J usage is TRBJ1-5, with TRBD1 as a possible D gene (5 bases). Deletions cut 6 bases from V and 4 bases from J, with 16 bases between. Germline-derived CDR1 and CDR2 are DFQATT and SNEGSKA (reference sequence). The CDR3 sequence is 14 residues long. The CDR3 nucleotides read TGCAGTGCCCTCAATTCGCAGGGAAATCAGCCCCAGCATTTT. It yields the protein CSALNSQGNQPQHF.

This chain uses TRBV11-2 with TRBJ1-4, with D uncertain. V gave up 1 base and J gave up 0 bases, with 18 bases separating them. Germline V gene sequence: CDR1 SGHAT, CDR2 FQNNGV. The CDR3 sequence is 19 residues long. The CDR3 coding sequence is TGTGCCAGCAGCTTAGTATCGGGGATCGGAGTTGCAACTAATGAAAAACTGTTTTTT. It is translated as CASSLVSGIGVATNEKLFF.